This TCR beta chain was sequenced for a study of neoadjuvant anti-PD-1 for oral cavity cancer. The time point was: after neoadjuvant nivolumab, at surgical resection. Patients had newly diagnosed, untreated stage II-IVA oral cavity squamous cell carcinoma. Blood cells were analyzed directly, without culture or expansion. With V trimmed by 4 bases and J by 5 bases, 8 bases remained unmatched. The CDR3 totals 15 residues. Per the germline V gene, CDR1 is ENHRY and CDR2 is SYGVKD. Only in-frame clones appear in the TCRdb table, and some are missing; sequencing was by immunoSEQ multiplex PCR. The data show some 15,000 clones, with roughly 70% seen just once and 2.2% held by the top ten.

The specimen comprised PBMCs, sampled after nivolumab (anti-PD-1) treatment. The sequence came from a person between 35 and 79 years old with oral cavity squamous cell carcinoma. The V and J genes are TRBV10-3 and TRBJ2-7, with TRBD1 identical over 10 bases. Written as DNA, the CDR3 is TGTGCCATCAGTGGAGGAGACAGGGGGCTCGACGAGCAGTACTTC. This encodes CAISGGDRGLDEQYF.